The entry that follows covers one T cell receptor (beta chain) sequence. The target antigen is unknown. This specimen comes from a study of T cell repertoires in cytomegalovirus infection. As for the study in general: Both CMV infection and a matching HLA type were indicated by public TCR beta signatures.

V lost 1 base to trimming and J lost 7 bases, with 10 bases between them. This CDR3 comprises 13 residues. Germline assignment: CDR1 SEHNR and CDR2 FQNEAQ (reference sequence). Whole-study findings and limits: Of the TCR beta families, the public ones yielded a cumulative frequency that identified carriers of CMV plus the relevant HLA. Across the ex vivo response, the dominant clonotypes were HLA-C-restricted CMV-specific TCR beta clonotypes.

TCRdb reprocessed the reads with MiXCR, giving one entry per CDR3 protein. The sample includes a few hundred thousand distinct CDR3 sequences, about 17% of them seen just once. The chain couples TRBV7-9 to TRBJ1-2; D not certain. This sequence originates from a human donor in good health (CMV status not recorded). Some clones in this sample may be carry-over from other donors' samples. The specimen sequenced was PBMCs. The CDR3 is CASSLGQARGYTF. In DNA form, the CDR3 reads TGTGCCAGCAGCTTAGGACAAGCCCGTGGCTACACCTTC.